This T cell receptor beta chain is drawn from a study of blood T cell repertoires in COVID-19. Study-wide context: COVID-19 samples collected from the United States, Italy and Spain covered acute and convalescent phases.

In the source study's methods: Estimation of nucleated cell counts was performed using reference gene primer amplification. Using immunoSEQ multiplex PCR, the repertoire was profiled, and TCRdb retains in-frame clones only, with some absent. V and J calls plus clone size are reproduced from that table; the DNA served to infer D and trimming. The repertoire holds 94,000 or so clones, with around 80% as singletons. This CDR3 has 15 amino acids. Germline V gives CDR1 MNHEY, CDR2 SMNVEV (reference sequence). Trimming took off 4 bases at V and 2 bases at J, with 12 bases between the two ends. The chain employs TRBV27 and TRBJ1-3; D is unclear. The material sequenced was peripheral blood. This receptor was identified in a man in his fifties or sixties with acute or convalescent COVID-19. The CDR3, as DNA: TGTGCCAGCAGTTCCGGAGGGCTCGCTGGAAACACCATATATTTT. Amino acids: CASSSGGLAGNTIYF.